A selection of T cell receptor beta chains follows, all from one sample in a study of regulatory T cells in long-lasting Graves disease. TCRdb itself ran the multiplex PCR reads through MiXCR, one entry per CDR3 protein. Among 400,000 to 500,000 distinct CDR3 sequences listed, approximately 16% were seen once. The same sample was also studied in work on T cells in Graves' hyperthyroidism and ophthalmopathy.

The specimen comprised peripheral blood mononuclear cells (PBMCs), sampled at new diagnosis, from a patient treated with antithyroid drugs. These receptors were taken from a woman younger than 45 with Graves disease. CDR3s include the opening cysteine and the closing phenylalanine or tryptophan.

TRBJ2-3	TRBV7-8	CASSLGATSRTLPDTQYF
TRBJ1-3	TRBV20-1	CGLGGLSGNTIYF
TRBJ2-1	TRBV5-1	CASSSGLDSYNEQFF
TRBJ2-7	TRBV29-1	CSVGSRGGYEQYF
TRBJ2-2	TRBV11-2	CASSRIGTGANTGELFF
TRBJ2-2	TRBV6-1	CASSSRTGGGGELFF
TRBJ1-1	TRBV12-3/TRBV12-4	CASSPNSRAFF
TRBJ2-3	TRBV5-4	CASSLEKWTDTQYF
TRBJ2-1	TRBV28	CASQPLARDYNEQFF
TRBJ2-2	TRBV11-2	CASSGRLAGNTGELFF
TRBJ2-1	TRBV5-1	CASSLLTSGSFYNEQFF
TRBJ2-2	TRBV11-3	CASSPGTAVSGELFF
TRBJ2-7	TRBV28	CASTPRDGEQYF
TRBJ2-5	TRBV7-9	CASSLAYGQGQETQYF
TRBJ1-2	TRBV29-1	CSVVTGGENYGYTF
TRBJ2-1	TRBV7-2	CASSLAGVGSRVNEQFF
TRBJ2-5	TRBV28	CASSLTLAGVRDQYF
TRBJ2-7	TRBV18	CASQTGTGYEQYF
TRBJ2-2	TRBV10-1	CASSESRAGELFF
TRBJ1-2	TRBV3-1	CASSPAFNYGYTF
TRBJ2-1	TRBV7-2	CASSYRQGAPSEQFF
TRBJ1-1	TRBV28	CASSLFRNTEAFF
TRBJ2-7	TRBV10-3	CAISTSGSTYEQYF
TRBJ2-3	TRBV19	CASSWGKGRGTDTQYF
TRBJ2-7	TRBV6-2/TRBV6-3	CASSPNGGYEQYF
TRBJ1-5	TRBV6-2/TRBV6-3	CASSYELGQGDQPQHF
TRBJ2-5	TRBV5-4	CASSFGNLPQETQYF
TRBJ2-1	TRBV3-1	CASSQFLQPFSGRFGGRAYNEQFF
TRBJ1-1	TRBV28	CASRGPRNTEAFF
TRBJ2-4	TRBV7-9	CASGILGGPAKNIQYF
TRBJ2-3	TRBV7-6	CASSYDSRTDTDTQYF
TRBJ1-1	TRBV11-2	CASSFFGGGGEAFF
TRBJ2-7	TRBV10-3	CAISESGGRLSYEQYF
TRBJ2-7	TRBV20-1	CSASRQAPYEQYF
TRBJ1-1	TRBV5-8	CASTVGGLKNPEAFF
TRBJ2-7	TRBV20-1	CSARAGTGRYEQYF
TRBJ2-2	TRBV27	CASRGGGTEVSPGSCFF
TRBJ2-1	TRBV20-1	CSAVSGSLDEQFF
TRBJ1-5	TRBV29-1	CSVSQGGNQPQHF
TRBJ2-3	TRBV12-3/TRBV12-4	CASSFPRLAEDTQYF
TRBJ2-7	TRBV7-2	CASSLLAQDKSYEQYF
TRBJ2-4	TRBV19	CASGDLAGVYPNIQYF
TRBJ1-4	TRBV20-1	CSARDQGGQGRKLFF
TRBJ1-6	TRBV20-1	CSATRGGVGNSPLHF
TRBJ2-7	TRBV5-1	CASTIAGAAYEQYF
TRBJ2-7	TRBV10-3	CAISESIAGTEDF
TRBJ2-3	TRBV15	CATSRASGRGTSTDTQYF
TRBJ1-5	TRBV7-9	CASSPRDTYQPQHF
TRBJ2-5	TRBV28	CASSLGLAGVLTQYF
TRBJ2-2	TRBV24-1	CATSAPGAFANTGELFF
TRBJ2-2	TRBV6-2/TRBV6-3	CASSYAGTNTGELFF
TRBJ1-6	TRBV28	CASSYRGSPLHF
TRBJ2-5	TRBV12-3/TRBV12-4	CASSEQRRQETQYF
TRBJ2-1	TRBV20-1	CSARFPRQFF